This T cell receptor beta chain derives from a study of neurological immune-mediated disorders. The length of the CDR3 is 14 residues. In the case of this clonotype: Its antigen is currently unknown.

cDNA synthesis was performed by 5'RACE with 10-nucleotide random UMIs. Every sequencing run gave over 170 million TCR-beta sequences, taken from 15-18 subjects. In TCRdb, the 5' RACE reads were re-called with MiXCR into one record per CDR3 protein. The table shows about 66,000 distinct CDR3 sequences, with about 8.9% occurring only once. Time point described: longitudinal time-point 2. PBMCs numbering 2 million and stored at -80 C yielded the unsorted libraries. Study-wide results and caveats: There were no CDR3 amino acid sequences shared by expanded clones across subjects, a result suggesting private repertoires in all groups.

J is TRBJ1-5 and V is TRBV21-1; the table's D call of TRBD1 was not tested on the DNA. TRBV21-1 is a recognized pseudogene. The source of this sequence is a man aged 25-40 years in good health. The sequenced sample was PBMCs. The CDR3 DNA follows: TGTGCCAGCAGCAAAGGGACAGGGAATCAGCCCCAGCATTTT. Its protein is CASSKGTGNQPQHF.